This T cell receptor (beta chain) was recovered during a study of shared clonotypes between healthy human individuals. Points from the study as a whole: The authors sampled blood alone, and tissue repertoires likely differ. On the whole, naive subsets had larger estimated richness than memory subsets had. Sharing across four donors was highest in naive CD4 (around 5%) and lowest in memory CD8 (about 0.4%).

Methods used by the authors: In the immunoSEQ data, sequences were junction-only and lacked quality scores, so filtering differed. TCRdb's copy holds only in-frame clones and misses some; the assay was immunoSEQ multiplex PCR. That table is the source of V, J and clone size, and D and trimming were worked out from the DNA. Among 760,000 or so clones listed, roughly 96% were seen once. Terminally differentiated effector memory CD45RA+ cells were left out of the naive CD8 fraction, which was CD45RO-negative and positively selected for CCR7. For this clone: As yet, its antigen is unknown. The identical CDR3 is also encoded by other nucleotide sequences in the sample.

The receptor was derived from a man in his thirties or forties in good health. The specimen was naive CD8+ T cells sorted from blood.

CDR3 in DNA: TGTGCCAGCAGCGGGACAGGCTACGAGCAGTACTTC. Protein: CASSGTGYEQYF. J is TRBJ2-7 and V is TRBV9, with TRBD1 identical over 7 bases. The CDR3 is 12 amino acids. Per the germline V gene, CDR1 is SGDLS and CDR2 is YYNGEE. V lost 3 bases to trimming and J lost 3 bases; unmatched junction nucleotides: 0.